This entry describes one TCR beta chain. The sample originates from a study of blood T cell repertoires in COVID-19. The V end lost 5 bases, the J end lost 4 bases, and 9 bases lay between the germline ends. Germline lookup yields CDR1 SGHTA and CDR2 FQGNSA. This CDR3 is built from 13 residues. Sequencing was performed with immunoSEQ multiplex PCR; in TCRdb, only in-frame clones are kept and a portion is missing. Seen here are about 160,000 clones, 70% to 90% observed once, and the top ten hold 6.5% to 8.5%. This TCR was recovered from a woman in her forties or fifties who had recovered from COVID-19. V gene TRBV7-2 combines with J gene TRBJ1-5, with D perhaps TRBD1 (5 bases). The sequenced sample was PBMCs or T cells enriched from blood (not recorded which). CDR3 in DNA: TGTGCCAGCAGCCCCGACAGTAATCAGCCCCAGCATTTT. Protein: CASSPDSNQPQHF.